This T cell receptor (beta chain) emerged from a study of cytomegalovirus exposure and HLA in healthy donors. Study results and limitations: Most CMV-associated TCR beta chains appeared HLA-restricted in a later analysis.

The PCR made use of 60 Vbeta and 13 Jbeta primers. Method: immunoSEQ multiplex PCR; TCRdb's copy keeps in-frame clones and lacks some. In the table there are 200,000 to 250,000 clones, more than 65% of which are singletons. CDR3 size: 14 residues. Germline assignment: CDR1 MNHNY and CDR2 SVGAGI (reference sequence). The J segment lost 7 bases and the V segment lost 4 bases, leaving 7 bases of the junction unmatched. Notes on this clone: No antigen is known for it.

The sample taken for sequencing was PBMCs. The receptor was isolated from a man between 18 and 29 years old in good health and CMV-seronegative. The V call is TRBV6-6, the J call TRBJ2-4, with 7 positions matching TRBD1. CDR3 sequence: CASSSPEGQNIQYF. Written as DNA, the CDR3 is TGTGCCAGCAGTTCCCCCGAGGGACAGAACATTCAGTACTTC.